The 9 T cell receptor beta chains presented below share a single source sample, sequenced in a study of CD8 T cells in ankylosing spondylitis. TCRdb itself ran the 5' RACE reads through MiXCR, one entry per CDR3 protein. The sample shows roughly 200,000 distinct CDR3 sequences, around 13% of them seen only once. Sequencing was done on a sample of blood, either unsorted or a sorted T cell fraction (not recorded which). The receptor source for this set is a male donor with ankylosing spondylitis or in good health (not recorded which).

The chain recombines TRBV5-6 with TRBJ2-3, with 11 bases identical to TRBD2. Trimming removed 5 bases from V and 5 bases from J; junction bases left unmatched: 10. Germline V gives CDR1 SGHDT, CDR2 YYEEEE. The CDR3 spans 16 residues. CDR3 DNA: TGTGCCAGCAGGAATAGACTAGCGGGGTGGATAGATACGCAGTATTTT. Protein: CASRNRLAGWIDTQYF.

The chain recombines TRBV29-1 with TRBJ2-7, with 9 bases identical to TRBD2. This CDR3 is 16 amino acids long. The junction had 11 bases not matched to a gene; V was cut back by 2 bases and J by 3 bases. The V gene's germline CDR1 is SQVTM and CDR2 ANQGSEA. The CDR3 loop is CSVESVPAAGGYEQYF. Written as DNA, the CDR3 is TGCAGCGTTGAATCCGTCCCCGCAGCGGGAGGCTACGAGCAGTACTTC.

J is TRBJ2-7 and V is TRBV20-1; 9 nucleotides agree with TRBD1. The CDR3 spans 13 residues. V lost 3 bases to trimming and J lost 5 bases; unmatched junction nucleotides: 5. Germline CDR1 reads DFQATT; CDR2 reads SNEGSKA (reference sequence). The DNA of the CDR3 is TGCAGTGCTAGGGGACAGGGTGTTCACGAGCAGTACTTC. Encoded protein: CSARGQGVHEQYF.

The chain recombines TRBV6-1 with TRBJ2-2, with D uncertain. The CDR3 covers 15 residues. V lost 4 bases and J lost 4, with 13 bases in between. Germline values: CDR1 MNHNS, CDR2 SASEGT. DNA for the CDR3: TGTGCCAGCAGTGGGACGAATGGGGTCACCGGGGAGCTGTTTTTT. Its protein product is CASSGTNGVTGELFF.

In its sample, this clonotype was seen many times. CDR3 amino acids: CASSLDTGVNSPLHF. The CDR3 DNA follows: TGTGCCAGCAGCTTGGATACAGGGGTAAATTCACCCCTCCACTTT. J is TRBJ1-6 and V is TRBV5-6; TRBD1 matches 7 bases. The V gene end was trimmed by 0 bases and the J gene end by 7 bases; junction bases not matched to a gene: 4. The germline CDR1 and CDR2 sequences are SGHDT and YYEEEE. The CDR3 covers 15 residues.

This chain joins TRBV10-3 and TRBJ2-7, with 7 bases aligning to TRBD1. This CDR3 region has 14 residues. CDR1 ENHRY and CDR2 SYGVKD come from the germline V gene. V was clipped by 2 bases and J by 3 bases; unmatched bases: 4. Written as DNA, the CDR3 is TGTGCCATCAGTGAGGTAGGGACAGACTACGAGCAGTACTTC. Translating it yields CAISEVGTDYEQYF.

This clonotype turned up a few times. The J gene is TRBJ1-1, the V gene TRBV5-5, with D unresolved. The V end lost 2 bases, the J end lost 1 base, and 15 bases lay between the germline ends. Germline CDR1 SGHKS, CDR2 YYEKEE (reference sequence). The CDR3 contains 16 residues. In nucleotides, the CDR3 is TGTGCCAGCAGCTTTCGATCTAACAGAAGGAACACTGAAGCTTTCTTT. This gives the protein CASSFRSNRRNTEAFF.

The V call is TRBV4-2, the J call TRBJ1-1; D perhaps matches TRBD1 (6 bases). CDR3 length: 15 residues. The ends were cut back, 3 bases at V and 2 bases at J, with 13 bases in the middle. Germline loops: CDR1 LGHNA, CDR2 YNFKEQ. The CDR3 sequence: CASSHFGTPNTEAFF. DNA for the CDR3: TGTGCCAGCAGCCATTTCGGGACACCCAACACTGAAGCTTTCTTT.

The V and J genes are TRBV25-1 and TRBJ1-1; 7 nucleotides match TRBD1. The length of the CDR3 is 12 residues. Losses at the gene ends were 4 bases for V and 8 bases for J; bases not matched to a gene: 4. Germline V CDR1 and CDR2: MGHDK, SYGVNS. CDR3 coding DNA: TGTGCCAGCAGTGGATGGGACAGCGAAGCTTTCTTT. As protein: CASSGWDSEAFF. Complete variable domain (other parts from reference TRBV25-1 and TRBJ1-1): EADIYQTPRYLVIGTGKKITLECSQTMGHDKMYWYQQDPGMELHLIHYSYGVNSTEKGDLSSESTVSRIRTEHFPLTLESARPSHTSQYLCASSGWDSEAFFGQGTRLTVV.